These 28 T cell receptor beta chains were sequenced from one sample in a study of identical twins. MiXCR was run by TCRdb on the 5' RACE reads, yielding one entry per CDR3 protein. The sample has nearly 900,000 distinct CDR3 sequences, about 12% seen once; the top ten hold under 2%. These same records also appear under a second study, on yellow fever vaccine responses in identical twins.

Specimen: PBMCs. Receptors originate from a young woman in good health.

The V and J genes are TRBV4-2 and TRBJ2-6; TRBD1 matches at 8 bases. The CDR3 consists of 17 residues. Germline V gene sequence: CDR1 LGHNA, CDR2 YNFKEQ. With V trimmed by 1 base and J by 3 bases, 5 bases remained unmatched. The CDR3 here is CASSQAQGASGANVLTF. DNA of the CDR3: TGTGCCAGCAGCCAAGCTCAGGGGGCAAGTGGGGCCAACGTCCTGACTTTC.

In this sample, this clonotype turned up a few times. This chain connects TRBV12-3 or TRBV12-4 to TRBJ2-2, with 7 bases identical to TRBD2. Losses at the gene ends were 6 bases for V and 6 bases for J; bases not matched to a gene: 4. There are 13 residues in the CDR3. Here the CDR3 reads CASSPTSAGELFF. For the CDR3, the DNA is TGTGCCAGCAGCCCCACTAGCGCCGGGGAGCTGTTTTTT.

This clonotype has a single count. As DNA, the CDR3 is TGTGCCAGCTCACCAAATACAGGGGGCACTGAAGCTTTCTTT. Translated, it gives CASSPNTGGTEAFF. The chain joins TRBV18 to TRBJ1-1; 8 nucleotides agree with TRBD1. The germline gives CDR1 KGHSH, CDR2 LQKENI. V lost 2 bases, J lost 4 bases, and 3 bases stayed unmatched. The CDR3 length is 14 residues.

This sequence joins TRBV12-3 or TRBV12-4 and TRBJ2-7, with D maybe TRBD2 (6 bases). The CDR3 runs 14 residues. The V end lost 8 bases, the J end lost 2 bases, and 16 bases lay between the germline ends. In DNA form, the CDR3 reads TGTGCCAGCGGGTATGAGGAGGGGCCCTACGAGCAGTACTTC. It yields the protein CASGYEEGPYEQYF.

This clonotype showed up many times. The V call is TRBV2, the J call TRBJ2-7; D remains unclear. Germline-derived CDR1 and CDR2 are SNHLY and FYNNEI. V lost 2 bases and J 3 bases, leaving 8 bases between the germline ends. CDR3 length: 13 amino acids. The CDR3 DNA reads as TGTGCCAGCAGTGAAAACGGACGCTACGAGCAGTACGTC. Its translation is CASSENGRYEQYV.

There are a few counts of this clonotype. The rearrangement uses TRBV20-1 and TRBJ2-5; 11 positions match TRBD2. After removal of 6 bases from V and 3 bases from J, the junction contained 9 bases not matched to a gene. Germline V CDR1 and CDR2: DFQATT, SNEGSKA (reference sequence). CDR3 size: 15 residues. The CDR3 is CSAPILAGGKETQYF. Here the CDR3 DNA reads TGCAGTGCCCCCATCCTAGCGGGGGGTAAAGAGACCCAGTACTTC.

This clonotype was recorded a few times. The CDR3 DNA follows: TGTGCCATCAGTGAGTCCCCCCAACAGAGACTGAACACTGAAGCTTTCTTT. Translation gives CAISESPQQRLNTEAFF. This rearrangement joins TRBV10-3 to TRBJ1-1; D is undetermined. Between the trimmed V and J ends, which lost 0 bases and 0 bases, there was a span of 14 bases. The CDR3 contains 17 residues. Looked up from germline, CDR1 is ENHRY and CDR2 is SYGVKD.

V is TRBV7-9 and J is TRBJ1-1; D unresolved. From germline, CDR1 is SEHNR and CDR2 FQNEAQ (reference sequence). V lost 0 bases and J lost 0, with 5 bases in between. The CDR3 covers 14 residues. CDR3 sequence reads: CASSLASMNTEAFF. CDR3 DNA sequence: TGTGCCAGCAGCTTAGCGTCCATGAACACTGAAGCTTTCTTT.

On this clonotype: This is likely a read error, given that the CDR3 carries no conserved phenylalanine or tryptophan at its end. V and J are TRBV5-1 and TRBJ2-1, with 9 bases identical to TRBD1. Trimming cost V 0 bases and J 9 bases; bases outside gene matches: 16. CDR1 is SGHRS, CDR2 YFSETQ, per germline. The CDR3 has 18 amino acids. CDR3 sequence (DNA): TGCGCCAGCAGCTTGGGAGACCCCGGGACAGGGTATGGCGCTGAGCAGTTCCTC. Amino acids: CASSLGDPGTGYGAEQFL.

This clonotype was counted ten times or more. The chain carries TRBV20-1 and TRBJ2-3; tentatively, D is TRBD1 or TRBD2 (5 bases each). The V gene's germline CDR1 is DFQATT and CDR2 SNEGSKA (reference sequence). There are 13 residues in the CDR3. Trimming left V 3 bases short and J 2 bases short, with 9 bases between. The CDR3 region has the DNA TGCAGTGCTAGGATCGGGGCCACAGATACGCAGTATTTT. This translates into CSARIGATDTQYF.

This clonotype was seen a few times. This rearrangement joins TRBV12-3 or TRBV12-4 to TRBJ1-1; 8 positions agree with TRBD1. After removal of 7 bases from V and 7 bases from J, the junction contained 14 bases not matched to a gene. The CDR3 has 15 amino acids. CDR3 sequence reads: CASNNGQGGLVEAFF. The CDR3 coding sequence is TGTGCCAGCAACAACGGACAGGGCGGTTTGGTTGAAGCTTTCTTT.

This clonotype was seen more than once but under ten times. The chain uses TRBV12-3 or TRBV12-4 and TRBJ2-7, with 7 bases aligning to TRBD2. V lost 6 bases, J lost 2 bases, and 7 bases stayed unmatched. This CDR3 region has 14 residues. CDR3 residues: CASSQVAGAYEQYV. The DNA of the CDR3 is TGTGCCAGCAGCCAGGTGGCGGGGGCCTACGAGCAGTACGTC.

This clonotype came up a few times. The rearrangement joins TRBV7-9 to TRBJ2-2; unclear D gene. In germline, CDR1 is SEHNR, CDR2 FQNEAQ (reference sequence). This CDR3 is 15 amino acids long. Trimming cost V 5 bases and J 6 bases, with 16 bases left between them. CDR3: CASSPRTHLSGELFF. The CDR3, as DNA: TGTGCCAGCAGCCCAAGGACCCACCTCTCCGGGGAGCTGTTTTTT.

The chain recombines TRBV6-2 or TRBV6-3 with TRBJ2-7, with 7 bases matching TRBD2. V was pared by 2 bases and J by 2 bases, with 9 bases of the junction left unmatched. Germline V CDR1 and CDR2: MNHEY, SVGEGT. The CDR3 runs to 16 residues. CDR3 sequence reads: CASSYVRGFEAYEQYF. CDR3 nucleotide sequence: TGTGCCAGCAGTTACGTGCGGGGGTTTGAGGCCTACGAGCAGTACTTC.

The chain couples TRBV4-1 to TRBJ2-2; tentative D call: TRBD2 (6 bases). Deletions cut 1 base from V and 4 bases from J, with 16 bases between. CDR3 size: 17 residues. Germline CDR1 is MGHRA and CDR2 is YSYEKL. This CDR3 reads CASSQGWARRGTGELFF. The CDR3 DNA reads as TGCGCCAGCAGCCAAGGTTGGGCGAGGCGGGGCACCGGGGAGCTGTTTTTT.

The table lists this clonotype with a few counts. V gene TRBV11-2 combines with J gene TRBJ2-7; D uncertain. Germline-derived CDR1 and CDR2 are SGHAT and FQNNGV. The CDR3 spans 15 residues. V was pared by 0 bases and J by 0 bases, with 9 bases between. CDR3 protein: CASSLDDTLSYEQYF. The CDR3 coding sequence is TGTGCCAGCAGCTTAGATGACACTCTCTCCTACGAGCAGTACTTC.

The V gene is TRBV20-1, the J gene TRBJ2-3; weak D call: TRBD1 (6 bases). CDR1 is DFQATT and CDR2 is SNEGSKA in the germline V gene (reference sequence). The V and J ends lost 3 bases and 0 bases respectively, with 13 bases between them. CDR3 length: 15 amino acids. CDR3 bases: TGCAGTGCTAGTTGGGGGCCACTAAGCACAGATACGCAGTATTTT. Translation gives CSASWGPLSTDTQYF.

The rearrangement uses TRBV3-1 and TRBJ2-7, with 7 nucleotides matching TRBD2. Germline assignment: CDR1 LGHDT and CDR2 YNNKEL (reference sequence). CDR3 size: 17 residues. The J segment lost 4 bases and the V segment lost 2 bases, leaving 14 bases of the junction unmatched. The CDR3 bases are TGTGCCAGCAGCCAAAAACAACTAGCGAAAGACCAATACGAGCAGTACTTC. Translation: CASSQKQLAKDQYEQYF.

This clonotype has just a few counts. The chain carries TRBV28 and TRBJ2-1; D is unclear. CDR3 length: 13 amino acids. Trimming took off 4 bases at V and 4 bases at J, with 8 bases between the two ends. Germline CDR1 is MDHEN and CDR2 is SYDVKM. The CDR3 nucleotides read TGTGCCAGCAGTTCCCCACTATACAATGAGCAGTTCTTC. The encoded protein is CASSSPLYNEQFF.

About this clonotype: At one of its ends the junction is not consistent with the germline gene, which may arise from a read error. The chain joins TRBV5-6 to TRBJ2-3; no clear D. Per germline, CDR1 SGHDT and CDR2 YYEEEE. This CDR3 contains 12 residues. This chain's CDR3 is CASTLGSDTQYF. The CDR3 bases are TGTGCCAGCACCTTGGGATCAGATACGCAGTATTTT.

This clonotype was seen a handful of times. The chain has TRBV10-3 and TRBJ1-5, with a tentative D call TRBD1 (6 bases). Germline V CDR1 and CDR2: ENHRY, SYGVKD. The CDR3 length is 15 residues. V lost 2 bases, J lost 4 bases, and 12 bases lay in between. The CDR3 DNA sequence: TGTGCCATCAGTGAGCAACAGGGCCAGAATCAGCCCCAGCATTTT. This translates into CAISEQQGQNQPQHF.

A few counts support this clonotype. The CDR3 nucleotides are TGTGCCAGCACCCTCGTGGCTAGCGGCAGTTACAATGAGCAGTTCTTC. Residues: CASTLVASGSYNEQFF. The chain recombines TRBV7-9 with TRBJ2-1; TRBD2 agrees at 7 bases. The CDR3 has 16 amino acids. Germline V CDR1 and CDR2: SEHNR, FQNEAQ (reference sequence). With V trimmed by 7 bases and J by 4 bases, 13 bases remained unmatched.

CDR3 protein: CAISEQSGLSYNEQFF. CDR3 coding DNA: TGTGCCATCAGTGAGCAATCCGGGTTATCGTACAATGAGCAGTTCTTC. This chain joins TRBV10-3 and TRBJ2-1; D remains unclear. CDR3 length: 16 residues. CDR1 and CDR2 (germline): ENHRY, SYGVKD. V was shortened by 2 bases and J by 4 bases, with 15 bases between the two germline ends.

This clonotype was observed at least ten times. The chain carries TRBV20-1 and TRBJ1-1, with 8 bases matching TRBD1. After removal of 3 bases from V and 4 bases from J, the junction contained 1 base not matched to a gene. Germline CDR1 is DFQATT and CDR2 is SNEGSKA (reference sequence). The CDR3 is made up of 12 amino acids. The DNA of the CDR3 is TGCAGTGCTAGGACAGGGGCCACTGAAGCTTTCTTT. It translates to CSARTGATEAFF.

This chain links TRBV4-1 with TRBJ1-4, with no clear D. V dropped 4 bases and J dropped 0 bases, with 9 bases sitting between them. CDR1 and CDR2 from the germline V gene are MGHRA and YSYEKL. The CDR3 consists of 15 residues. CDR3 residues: CASSLPQTTNEKLFF. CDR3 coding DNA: TGCGCCAGCAGCCTCCCCCAAACAACTAATGAAAAACTGTTTTTT.

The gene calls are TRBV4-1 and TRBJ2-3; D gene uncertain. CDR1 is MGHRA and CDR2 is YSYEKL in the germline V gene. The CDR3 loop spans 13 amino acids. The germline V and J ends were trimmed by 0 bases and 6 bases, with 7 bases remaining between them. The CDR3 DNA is TGCGCCAGCAGCCAAGATCGATGGGATACGCAGTATTTT. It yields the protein CASSQDRWDTQYF.

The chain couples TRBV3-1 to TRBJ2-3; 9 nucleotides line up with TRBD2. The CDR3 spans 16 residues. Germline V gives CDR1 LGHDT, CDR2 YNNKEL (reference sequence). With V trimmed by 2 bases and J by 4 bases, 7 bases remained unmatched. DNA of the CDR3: TGTGCCAGCAGCCAACGTAGCGGGGGAGTGCCAGATACGCAGTATTTT. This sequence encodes CASSQRSGGVPDTQYF.

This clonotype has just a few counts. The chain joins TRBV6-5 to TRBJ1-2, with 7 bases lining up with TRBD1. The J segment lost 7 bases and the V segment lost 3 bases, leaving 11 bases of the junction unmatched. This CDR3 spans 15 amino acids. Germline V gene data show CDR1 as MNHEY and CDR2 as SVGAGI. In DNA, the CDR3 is TGTGCCAGCAGTTATTTACACCGACAGGGTTCTGGCTACACCTTC. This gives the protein CASSYLHRQGSGYTF.